These 8 T cell receptor beta chains came from one sample sequenced in a study of metastatic and nonmetastatic thyroid tumors. No patient had received any treatment before thyroid surgery. TCRdb reanalyzed the PCR reads with MiXCR. Of 60,000 or so clones in the sample, 30% were seen once. The sequenced material came from blood. The source is a female donor with papillary thyroid cancer or a benign thyroid nodule (not recorded which). Some clones in this sample may be carry-over from other donors' samples.

The chain uses TRBV18 and TRBJ2-7; D is uncertain. CDR1 is KGHSH, CDR2 LQKENI, per germline. This CDR3 contains 14 residues. Deletions cut 2 bases from V and 5 bases from J, with 13 bases between. The chain's CDR3 is CASSPLPAEDEQYF. As DNA, the CDR3 is TGTGCCAGCTCACCATTGCCGGCCGAAGACGAGCAGTACTTC.

The chain links TRBV12-3 or TRBV12-4 to TRBJ2-2; D is tentatively TRBD1 or TRBD2 (5 bases each). V lost 5 bases and J 5 bases, leaving 15 bases between the germline ends. The CDR3 has 15 residues. The CDR3 nucleotides are TGTGCCAGCAGTCCCGGGACCCCAAGAACCGGGGAGCTGTTTTTT. Residues: CASSPGTPRTGELFF.

V gene TRBV6-1 combines with J gene TRBJ2-7, with 7 bases that match TRBD1. V lost 6 bases, J lost 2 bases, and 13 bases stayed unmatched. The CDR3 has 16 amino acids. Germline CDR1 and CDR2: MNHNS and SASEGT. CDR3 residues: CASSDAPGTATYEQYF. CDR3 nucleotides: TGTGCCAGCAGCGACGCTCCCGGGACAGCAACCTACGAGCAGTACTTC.

This clone was detected a few times. Its ends do not fully match the called genes, so a read error is possible. Other DNA sequences in the sample encode the same CDR3. The chain carries TRBV6-1 and TRBJ2-2; D may be TRBD2 (6 bases). The length of the CDR3 is 15 residues. Germline V lookup: CDR1 MNHNS, CDR2 SASEGT. Here the CDR3 DNA reads TGTGCCAGCAGTCCCGGGACTTGGAACACCGGTGAGCTGTTTTTT. This translates into CASSPGTWNTGELFF.

V usage is TRBV7-8 and J usage is TRBJ2-1, with 7 bases identical to TRBD1. V was clipped by 10 bases and J by 5 bases; unmatched bases: 8. From germline, CDR1 is SGHVS and CDR2 FQNEAQ. This CDR3 comprises 13 residues. Here the CDR3 DNA reads TGTGCCACTCACAGGGGTTTCCACAATGAGCAGTTCTTC. It translates to CATHRGFHNEQFF.

The V and J genes are TRBV5-1 and TRBJ1-4, with D tentatively TRBD1 (5 bases). The germline V gene encodes CDR1 SGHRS and CDR2 YFSETQ. The ends were cut back, 4 bases at V and 7 bases at J, with 17 bases in the middle. The CDR3 runs to 15 residues. The CDR3 DNA follows: TGCGCCAGCAGCCCCGGGGCCGGGGGTGGTGAAAAACTGTTTTTT. Protein: CASSPGAGGGEKLFF.

This clone was counted many times. Additional DNA sequences in this sample encode the identical CDR3. The V gene is TRBV4-2, the J gene TRBJ1-4; D not certain. Between the trimmed V and J ends, which lost 3 bases and 7 bases, there was a span of 9 bases. Germline loops: CDR1 LGHNA, CDR2 YNFKEQ. CDR3 length: 13 amino acids. CDR3 protein: CASSHEEREKLFF. CDR3 nucleotides: TGTGCCAGCAGCCACGAGGAGCGTGAAAAACTGTTTTTT.

By share, this clone ranks as medium-sized. V gene TRBV2 combines with J gene TRBJ1-1, with D perhaps matching TRBD1 (5 bases). With 1 base removed from V and 3 bases from J, the gap between germline ends came to 9 bases. The germline V gene encodes CDR1 SNHLY and CDR2 FYNNEI. The CDR3 sequence is 14 residues long. CDR3 DNA: TGTGCCAGCAGTGAAGACAGGCGCGACACTGAAGCTTTCTTT. Its translation is CASSEDRRDTEAFF.